The clone carrying this TCR beta chain was picked up one time. Its target is unknown. Researchers ran the PCR with 60 Vbeta and 13 Jbeta primers. Sequenced by immunoSEQ multiplex PCR; TCRdb stores in-frame clones only, minus some. Of around 100,000 clones in the sample, 50% to 80% were seen once. CDR3 length equals 16 residues. Per the germline V gene, CDR1 is SGHTA and CDR2 is FQGNSA. Unmatched junction bases numbered 14, after V lost 8 bases and J lost 3 bases. The sample comes from a study of cytomegalovirus exposure and HLA in healthy donors. Across the whole study: For the approximately 360 genotyped donors, 81% fell within the Caucasian-associated ancestry cluster.

Notes on the study in general: A later analysis linked a missense variant in DCLRE1C to the trimming of TCR beta V and J genes.

The TCR comes from a man aged 25-45 years in good health and CMV-seronegative. Sequencing was performed on PBMCs. The chain links TRBV7-2 to TRBJ2-5, with 8 bases matching TRBD2. CDR3 nucleotide sequence: TGTGCCAGCCGCTACCAACCGGGACTAGGTGAAGAGACCCAGTACTTC. Amino acid sequence: CASRYQPGLGEETQYF.